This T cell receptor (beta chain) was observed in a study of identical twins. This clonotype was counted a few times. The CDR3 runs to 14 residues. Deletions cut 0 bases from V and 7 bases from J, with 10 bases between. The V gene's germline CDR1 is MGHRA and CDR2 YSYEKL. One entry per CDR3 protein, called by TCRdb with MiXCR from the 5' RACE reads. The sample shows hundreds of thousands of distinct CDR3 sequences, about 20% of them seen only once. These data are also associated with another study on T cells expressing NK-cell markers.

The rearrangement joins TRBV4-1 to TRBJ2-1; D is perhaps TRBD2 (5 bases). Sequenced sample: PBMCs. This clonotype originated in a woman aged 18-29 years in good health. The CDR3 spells CASSQDARENEQFF. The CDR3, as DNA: TGCGCCAGCAGCCAAGATGCGAGGGAAAATGAGCAGTTCTTC.